Listed here are 20 T cell receptor beta chains from one sample, sequenced in a study of Ad26.COV2.S vaccination and SARS-CoV-2 variants. The repertoire was sequenced with immunoSEQ multiplex PCR; TCRdb's copy has only in-frame clones and lacks some. The sample has some 520,000 clones, about 83% seen once. Noted treatment: some 20 received Ad26.COV2.S at low or high dose, single or two shots; about five received placebo; per-sample allocation not given. Material that was analyzed had been drawn on day 63 after the first vaccine or placebo injection. The material was peripheral blood, obtained in a trial of Ad26.COV2.S vaccine versus placebo. Source of these receptors: a person aged 18-65 years who received the Ad26.COV2.S COVID-19 vaccine or a placebo.

The J gene is TRBJ1-6, the V gene TRBV5-1, with 9 bases lining up with TRBD1. Per the germline V gene, CDR1 is SGHRS and CDR2 is YFSETQ. CDR3 length equals 17 residues. The V gene end was trimmed by 4 bases and the J gene end by 10 bases; junction bases not matched to a gene: 15. CDR3 sequence reads: CASSPDRDRANYSPLHF. The CDR3 DNA is TGCGCCAGCAGCCCGGACCGGGACAGGGCCAACTACTCACCCCTCCACTTT.

As for this clone: In the same sample, other DNA sequences code for this CDR3. The chain carries TRBV7-2 and TRBJ2-2; D is undetermined. Germline CDR1 reads SGHTA; CDR2 reads FQGNSA. Trimming took 2 bases from V and 4 from J, leaving 5 bases between them. This CDR3 has 13 residues. CDR3 in DNA: TGTGCCAGCAGCTTAAAAAGCACCGGGGAGCTGTTTTTT. Translation gives CASSLKSTGELFF.

The chain is built from TRBV5-4 and TRBJ2-1; 9 nucleotides match TRBD2. CDR3 length: 14 amino acids. The J segment lost 13 bases and the V segment lost 0 bases, leaving 8 bases of the junction unmatched. Per the germline V gene, CDR1 is SGHNT and CDR2 is YYREEE (reference sequence). CDR3 amino acids: CASSLGLAEPDQFF. DNA of the CDR3: TGTGCCAGCAGCTTGGGACTAGCGGAACCCGACCAGTTCTTC.

This sequence joins TRBV6-1 and TRBJ2-6, with 8 bases that match TRBD1. There are 17 residues in the CDR3. Germline CDR1 MNHNS, CDR2 SASEGT. V dropped 0 bases and J dropped 2; count of bases not matched to a gene: 3. In DNA form, the CDR3 reads TGTGCCAGCAGTGAAGCCGGGGGACAGGCTGGGGCCAACGTCCTGACTTTC. As protein: CASSEAGGQAGANVLTF.

As for this clone: Sequence at one end of the junction differs from germline and may be a read error. CDR3 residues: CASSRGTLATNEKLFF. In nucleotides, the CDR3 is TGCGCAAGCAGTAGGGGAACCCTTGCAACTAATGAAAAACTGTTTTTT. The V call is TRBV4-3, the J call TRBJ1-4; weak D call: TRBD1 (5 bases). CDR1 is LGHNA, CDR2 YSLEER, per germline. The CDR3 length is 16 residues.

V gene TRBV7-9 combines with J gene TRBJ2-2; 12 nucleotides match TRBD2. CDR1 is SEHNR and CDR2 is FQNEAQ in the germline V gene (reference sequence). V lost 5 bases and J lost 6; bases outside the gene matches: 4. CDR3 length equals 15 residues. Written as DNA, the CDR3 is TGTGCCAGCAGCCAGACTAGCGGGAGTCCCGGGGAGCTGTTTTTT. Encoded protein: CASSQTSGSPGELFF.

This chain joins TRBV7-2 and TRBJ1-5; 8 nucleotides line up with TRBD1. The CDR3 extends over 13 amino acids. From germline, CDR1 is SGHTA and CDR2 FQGNSA. The ends lost 4 bases at V and 9 bases at J; junction bases unmatched: 5. This chain's CDR3 is CASSSGQGGPQHF. The CDR3 region has the DNA TGTGCCAGCAGCTCAGGACAGGGTGGGCCCCAGCATTTT.

This chain links TRBV5-1 with TRBJ2-7; 8 bases are a match to TRBD2. CDR1 and CDR2 (germline): SGHRS, YFSETQ. The J segment lost 0 bases and the V segment lost 5 bases, leaving 10 bases of the junction unmatched. The CDR3 length is 16 residues. The CDR3 loop is CASSFGGVVISYEQYF. DNA for the CDR3: TGCGCCAGCAGTTTCGGGGGGGTGGTCATCTCCTACGAGCAGTACTTC.

The chain carries TRBV20-1 and TRBJ1-5; D might be TRBD1 (5 bases). The CDR3 is 11 amino acids. Germline loops: CDR1 DFQATT, CDR2 SNEGSKA (reference sequence). The CDR3 nucleotides read TGCAGCCCGGGGGATTTGTGGCCCCAGCATTTT. It is translated as CSPGDLWPQHF.

Concerning this clone itself: Within the sample, other DNA sequences also encode this same CDR3. CDR3 nucleotides: TGTGCCAGTAGTATAGGAAGGGGGAACACTGAAGCTTTCTTT. It is translated as CASSIGRGNTEAFF. J is TRBJ1-1 and V is TRBV19, with D perhaps matching TRBD1 (5 bases). The CDR3 contains 14 residues. CDR1 and CDR2 from the germline V gene are LNHDA and SQIVND (reference sequence). The V and J ends lost 1 base and 1 base respectively, with 7 bases between them.

This chain connects TRBV5-8 to TRBJ1-5; 7 bases match TRBD1. V trimming: 4 bases; J trimming: 0 bases; junction bases outside the gene matches: 4. Germline CDR1 and CDR2: SGHTS and YDEGEE. The CDR3 is 15 residues long. This chain's CDR3 is CASSPGTDSNQPQHF. The CDR3 coding sequence is TGTGCCAGCAGCCCGGGGACAGATAGCAATCAGCCCCAGCATTTT.

This clone was seen a handful of times. The chain couples TRBV9 to TRBJ2-1; D might be TRBD2 (5 bases). Trimming pared 3 bases from V and 7 bases from J, leaving 14 bases between. Germline V gives CDR1 SGDLS, CDR2 YYNGEE. This CDR3 comprises 14 residues. CDR3 loop: CASSASSWLNEQFF. CDR3 DNA sequence: TGTGCCAGCAGCGCGTCTAGCTGGCTAAATGAGCAGTTCTTC.

V gene TRBV24-1 combines with J gene TRBJ1-3, with 9 bases matching TRBD1. The CDR3 contains 16 residues. Trimming took 3 bases from V and 3 from J; bases not matched to a gene: 5. Per germline, CDR1 KGHDR and CDR2 SFDVKD. The CDR3 reads CATSDVGQGGGNTIYF. CDR3 coding DNA: TGTGCCACCAGTGATGTGGGACAGGGAGGTGGAAACACCATATATTTT.

V and J are TRBV28 and TRBJ1-6; 7 positions agree with TRBD1. This CDR3 is built from 14 residues. After removal of 6 bases from V and 9 bases from J, the junction contained 8 bases not matched to a gene. Germline V CDR1 and CDR2: MDHEN, SYDVKM. CDR3 in amino acids: CASRRQGSSSPLHF. The CDR3 DNA reads as TGTGCCAGCAGGAGACAGGGATCTAGTTCACCCCTCCACTTT.

The rearrangement joins TRBV4-3 to TRBJ2-1; the D gene is possibly TRBD2 (6 bases). This CDR3 is 13 amino acids long. V was pared by 4 bases and J by 10 bases, with 14 bases between. Germline CDR1 LGHNA, CDR2 YSLEER. The CDR3 DNA sequence: TGCGCCAGCAGCCCGGGGGTGGACTTAGAGCAGTTCTTC. It specifies CASSPGVDLEQFF.

This clone was seen a few times. The V call is TRBV6-1, the J call TRBJ2-5; 8 bases are shared with TRBD1. CDR3 length: 15 residues. Unmatched junction bases numbered 6, after V lost 2 bases and J lost 4 bases. CDR1 is MNHNS and CDR2 is SASEGT in the germline V gene. CDR3 region: CASSEWAGGTETQYF. Here the CDR3 DNA reads TGTGCCAGCAGTGAATGGGCAGGGGGCACAGAGACCCAGTACTTC.

The chain employs TRBV20-1 and TRBJ1-2, with no clear D. Trimming removed 3 bases at V and 3 bases at J, with 14 bases between. Germline V lookup: CDR1 DFQATT, CDR2 SNEGSKA (reference sequence). The CDR3 spans 14 residues. Here the CDR3 DNA reads TGCAGTGCTAGTGTTGACCGCAAATACTATGGCTACACCTTC. Protein: CSASVDRKYYGYTF.

The rearrangement links TRBV5-6 to TRBJ2-5, with D unclear. The germline CDR1 and CDR2 sequences are SGHDT and YYEEEE. V lost 0 bases to trimming and J lost 5 bases, with 14 bases between them. There are 15 residues in the CDR3. CDR3 bases: TGTGCCAGCAGCTTGGATCTTCATCTCGGGGAGACCCAGTACTTC. This translates into CASSLDLHLGETQYF.

The chain recombines TRBV28 with TRBJ2-7; the D is unclear. This CDR3 has 12 residues. Germline CDR1 MDHEN, CDR2 SYDVKM. Trimming removed 6 bases at V and 6 bases at J, with 12 bases between. The CDR3 bases are TGTGCCAGCAGCTACGCCAGATTCGAGCAGTACTTC. This translates into CASSYARFEQYF.

The chain joins TRBV11-2 to TRBJ2-7; 8 bases match TRBD1. J lost 5 bases, V lost 0 bases, and 3 bases had no gene match. In germline, CDR1 is SGHAT, CDR2 FQNNGV. This CDR3 is built from 14 residues. Here the CDR3 reads CASSLDRGPDEQYF. The CDR3 DNA sequence: TGTGCCAGCAGCTTAGACAGGGGGCCTGACGAGCAGTACTTC.